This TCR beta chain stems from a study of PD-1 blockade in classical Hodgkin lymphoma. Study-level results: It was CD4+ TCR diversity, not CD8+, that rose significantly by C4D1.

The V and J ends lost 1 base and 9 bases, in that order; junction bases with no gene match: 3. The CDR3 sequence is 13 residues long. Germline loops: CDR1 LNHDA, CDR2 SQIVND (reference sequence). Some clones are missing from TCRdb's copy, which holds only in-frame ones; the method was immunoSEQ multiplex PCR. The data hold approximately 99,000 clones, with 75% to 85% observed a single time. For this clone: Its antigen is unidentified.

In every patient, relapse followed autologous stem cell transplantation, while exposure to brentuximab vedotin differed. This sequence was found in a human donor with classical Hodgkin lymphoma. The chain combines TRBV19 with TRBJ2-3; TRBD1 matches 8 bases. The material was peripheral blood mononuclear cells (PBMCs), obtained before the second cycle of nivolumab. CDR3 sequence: CASSIATGETQYF. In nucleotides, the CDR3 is TGTGCCAGTAGTATAGCGACAGGGGAGACGCAGTATTTT.